The sequence of this T cell receptor beta chain was determined in a study of patients and donors after allogeneic stem cell transplantation. A single record per CDR3 protein comes from TCRdb applying MiXCR to the RT-PCR reads. The sample shows roughly 230,000 distinct CDR3 sequences, roughly an eighth of them seen only once. CDR3 length: 15 amino acids. In germline, CDR1 is KGHDR, CDR2 SFDVKD. Trimming cost V 4 bases and J 4 bases; bases outside gene matches: 5. V usage is TRBV24-1 and J usage is TRBJ2-3, with 9 bases that match TRBD1. This clonotype was sampled from a human donor who was either an allogeneic HSCT recipient or a stem cell or donor lymphocyte infusion donor (not recorded which). It is not recorded whose cells these are; they may come from a transplant donor. Sequenced material: blood, either unsorted or a sorted T cell fraction (not recorded which). The CDR3, as DNA: TGTGCCACCAGTGAAAACAGGGGGCGCGCAGATACGCAGTATTTT. Translating it yields CATSENRGRADTQYF.